The 27 T cell receptor beta chains below all came from one sample that was sequenced in a study of blood T cell repertoires in COVID-19 (dated by TCRdb to 2019 to 2021). Library method: the immunoSEQ multiplex PCR assay. Here the immuneACCESS table is served through TCRdb, limited to in-frame sequences with V and J called. Missing clones are a known gap in these copies; in checked studies unresolved V genes cover under half, and the rest lacks a known reason. This sample is represented by a few hundred thousand clones; about nine tenths of them were singletons. About 1.2% of the sample comes from the top ten. Sequencing was done on a sample of PBMCs or T cells enriched from blood (not recorded which). The receptors stem from a woman aged 35 to 49 with acute COVID-19.

The chain uses TRBV27 and TRBJ2-5, with 10 bases matching TRBD1. The CDR3 is made up of 14 amino acids. V shed 5 bases, J shed 4 bases, and the junction held 4 bases outside the gene matches. The V gene's germline CDR1 is MNHEY and CDR2 SMNVEV (reference sequence). CDR3 residues: CASSPGDRGETQYF. CDR3 sequence (DNA): TGTGCCAGCAGTCCCGGGGACAGGGGAGAGACCCAGTACTTC.

This clone was detected once. This chain links TRBV28 with TRBJ1-2; the match to TRBD1 covers 11 bases. The CDR3 sequence is 14 residues long. Germline assignment: CDR1 MDHEN and CDR2 SYDVKM. Trimming removed 6 bases from V and 7 bases from J; junction bases left unmatched: 7. The CDR3 reads CASSPGTGGFGYTF. The CDR3 nucleotides read TGTGCCAGCAGCCCCGGGACAGGGGGATTTGGCTACACCTTC.

CDR3 bases: TGTGCCACCAGCAGAGAACCAACAGGGGCCAACAATGAGCAGTTCTTC. This translates into CATSREPTGANNEQFF. This rearrangement joins TRBV15 to TRBJ2-1; 7 bases map to TRBD1. The CDR3 is 16 residues long. V dropped 0 bases and J dropped 5; count of bases not matched to a gene: 7. Germline V gives CDR1 LNHNV, CDR2 YYDKDF (reference sequence).

This clone was detected only a few times. V and J are TRBV3-1 (or the pseudogene TRBV3-2) and TRBJ2-7, with TRBD2 as a possible D gene (6 bases). From germline, CDR1 is LGHDT and CDR2 YNNKEL (reference sequence). This CDR3 spans 14 amino acids. Trimming left V 2 bases short and J 4 bases short, with 12 bases between. CDR3 amino acids: CASSQNGRMYEQYF. Here the CDR3 DNA reads TGTGCCAGCAGCCAAAACGGGAGAATGTACGAGCAGTACTTC.

The CDR3 protein is CASSLYPLASSYNEQFF. CDR3 bases: TGTGCCAGCAGTTTATACCCCCTAGCGAGCTCCTACAATGAGCAGTTCTTC. The chain links TRBV28 to TRBJ2-1; D is perhaps TRBD2 (6 bases). CDR1 is MDHEN and CDR2 is SYDVKM in the germline V gene. This CDR3 spans 17 amino acids. V was pared by 1 base and J by 0 bases, with 13 bases between.

The chain employs TRBV27 and TRBJ1-2; 8 nucleotides agree with TRBD1. Trimming removed 4 bases from V and 5 bases from J; junction bases left unmatched: 3. The length of the CDR3 is 13 residues. Germline V lookup: CDR1 MNHEY, CDR2 SMNVEV (reference sequence). The CDR3 reads CASSSGQGYGYTF. Here the CDR3 DNA reads TGTGCCAGCAGTTCCGGACAGGGTTATGGCTACACCTTC.

This chain joins TRBV2 and TRBJ2-7, with TRBD2 matching over 10 bases. The CDR3 length is 14 residues. V trimming: 11 bases; J trimming: 4 bases; junction bases outside the gene matches: 11. Germline V gene sequence: CDR1 SNHLY, CDR2 FYNNEI. This chain's CDR3 is CAGISGGFDYEQYF. The CDR3 DNA reads as TGTGCCGGGATTAGCGGGGGGTTCGATTACGAGCAGTACTTC.

The rearrangement links TRBV7-2 to TRBJ2-5, with 8 nucleotides matching TRBD2. The germline V gene has CDR1 SGHTA and CDR2 FQGNSA. The CDR3 is 17 amino acids. The V segment lost 4 bases and the J segment 5 bases; nucleotides outside the gene matches: 15. The CDR3 loop is CASSSVLAGLIEETQYF. The DNA of the CDR3 is TGTGCCAGCAGCTCGGTGCTAGCGGGCCTGATCGAGGAGACCCAGTACTTC.

The J gene is TRBJ2-5, the V gene TRBV5-8, with 7 bases identical to TRBD1. The germline V gene encodes CDR1 SGHTS and CDR2 YDEGEE. The junction had 4 bases not matched to a gene; V was cut back by 3 bases and J by 2 bases. CDR3 length equals 14 residues. The CDR3 DNA is TGTGCCAGCAGCTCTGGGACAGCGCAAGAGACCCAGTACTTC. It encodes CASSSGTAQETQYF.

J is TRBJ1-4 and V is TRBV19, with D uncertain. Germline loops: CDR1 LNHDA, CDR2 SQIVND (reference sequence). The CDR3 loop spans 15 amino acids. Deletions cut 3 bases from V and 0 bases from J, with 8 bases between. CDR3 region: CASSMGDATNEKLFF. CDR3 bases: TGTGCCAGTAGTATGGGCGATGCAACTAATGAAAAACTGTTTTTT.

This chain links TRBV27 with TRBJ2-3; D unclear. Trimming left V 4 bases short and J 3 bases short, with 14 bases between. Germline V lookup: CDR1 MNHEY, CDR2 SMNVEV (reference sequence). This CDR3 spans 15 amino acids. The CDR3 bases are TGTGCCAGCAGTTCACCGGCAGTGACTACAGATACGCAGTATTTT. Protein product: CASSSPAVTTDTQYF.

This clone was seen a single time. The genes are TRBV5-1 and TRBJ2-1, with 11 bases lining up with TRBD2. The CDR3 extends over 16 amino acids. The J segment lost 8 bases and the V segment lost 3 bases, leaving 10 bases of the junction unmatched. CDR1 is SGHRS and CDR2 is YFSETQ in the germline V gene. CDR3 in amino acids: CASSWKTSGKNDEQFF. The CDR3 bases are TGCGCCAGCAGCTGGAAGACTAGCGGGAAGAATGATGAGCAGTTCTTC.

The chain combines TRBV9 with TRBJ1-3, with 7 bases lining up with TRBD1. The CDR3 totals 16 residues. V lost 4 bases and J lost 6; bases outside the gene matches: 13. CDR1 and CDR2 (germline): SGDLS, YYNGEE. The CDR3 coding sequence is TGTGCCAGCAGCCGGCGGGACAGAGCTTCGTTAAACACCATATATTTT. It codes for CASSRRDRASLNTIYF.

V and J are TRBV7-2 and TRBJ1-1, with D maybe TRBD1 (5 bases). Germline V gene sequence: CDR1 SGHTA, CDR2 FQGNSA. The CDR3 covers 16 residues. Deletions cut 5 bases from V and 4 bases from J, with 20 bases between. The CDR3 region is CASSTSLLQAITEAFF. In nucleotides, the CDR3 is TGTGCCAGCAGCACGTCCCTCTTACAGGCGATCACTGAAGCTTTCTTT.

The rearrangement uses TRBV7-9 and TRBJ1-2; TRBD1 agrees at 9 bases. The germline CDR1 and CDR2 sequences are SEHNR and FQNEAQ (reference sequence). V lost 5 bases to trimming and J lost 6 bases; unmatched junction nucleotides: 7. CDR3 length: 14 amino acids. CDR3: CASSASTGGDGYTF. The CDR3 bases are TGTGCCAGCAGCGCCTCAACAGGGGGCGATGGCTACACCTTC.

The chain carries TRBV28 and TRBJ2-7; the D is unclear. Per the germline V gene, CDR1 is MDHEN and CDR2 is SYDVKM. The CDR3 length is 11 residues. V shed 2 bases and J shed 7 bases, with 6 bases lying between them. The CDR3 sequence: CASSLGREQYF. CDR3 DNA: TGTGCCAGCAGTTTAGGGCGTGAGCAGTACTTC.

This chain joins TRBV2 and TRBJ1-1; perhaps TRBD1 as D (5 bases). Trimming shortened V by 8 bases and J by 2 bases, and 18 bases separated the two germline ends. The CDR3 length is 15 residues. The germline V gene has CDR1 SNHLY and CDR2 FYNNEI. This CDR3 reads CASSGGVRRNTEAFF. CDR3 coding DNA: TGTGCCAGCTCTGGAGGGGTAAGAAGAAACACTGAAGCTTTCTTT.

This clone appeared a single time. The chain carries TRBV28 and TRBJ2-1; 8 bases are a match to TRBD2. Germline CDR1 is MDHEN and CDR2 is SYDVKM. The CDR3 sequence is 17 residues long. Trimming at V came to 4 bases and at J to 1 base, leaving 9 bases not matched to a gene. The CDR3 is CASSSPGAGGSYNEQFF. The DNA for the CDR3 is TGTGCCAGCAGTTCCCCGGGGGCGGGAGGATCCTACAATGAGCAGTTCTTC.

The chain links TRBV7-6 to TRBJ2-3; no clear D gene. Germline V gene sequence: CDR1 SGHVS, CDR2 FNYEAQ. The CDR3 covers 12 residues. V was cut by 4 bases and J by 2 bases, with 4 bases left in between. The CDR3 DNA sequence: TGTGCCAGCAGCTCCTTCACAGATACGCAGTATTTT. Translation: CASSSFTDTQYF. The full variable domain, rest sourced from reference TRBV7-6 and TRBJ2-3, is GAGVSQSPRYKVTKRGQDVALRCDPISGHVSLYWYRQALGQGPEFLTYFNYEAQQDKSGLPNDRFSAERPEGSISTLTIQRTEQRDSAMYRCASSSFTDTQYFGPGTRLTVL.

This clone was seen a few times. The V and J genes are TRBV5-4 and TRBJ2-3; 9 nucleotides line up with TRBD2. J was trimmed by 8 bases and V by 3 bases; bases with no gene match: 7. CDR1 is SGHNT and CDR2 is YYREEE in the germline V gene (reference sequence). This CDR3 contains 14 residues. The CDR3 reads CASSSSSGNVTQYF. The CDR3 nucleotides are TGTGCCAGCAGCTCTTCTAGCGGGAATGTTACGCAGTATTTT.

The chain is built from TRBV9 and TRBJ2-2; D may be TRBD2 (5 bases). The CDR3 loop spans 13 amino acids. Germline V lookup: CDR1 SGDLS, CDR2 YYNGEE. V lost 3 bases to trimming and J lost 5 bases, with 8 bases between them. CDR3 protein: CASSGRITGELFF. The DNA for the CDR3 is TGTGCCAGCAGCGGGAGGATTACCGGGGAGCTGTTTTTT.

The chain is built from TRBV10-3 and TRBJ1-6; 7 nucleotides agree with TRBD1. The CDR3 is made up of 15 amino acids. Germline V gives CDR1 ENHRY, CDR2 SYGVKD. V shed 6 bases, J shed 7 bases, and the junction held 9 bases outside the gene matches. The DNA for the CDR3 is TGTGCCATCAGCCCGTCGACAGGGAAGAATTCACCCCTCCACTTT. Protein: CAISPSTGKNSPLHF.

V is TRBV3-1 (or the pseudogene TRBV3-2) and J is TRBJ2-1; no clear D. CDR1 LGHDT and CDR2 YNNKEL come from the germline V gene (reference sequence). Trimming left V 2 bases short and J 6 bases short, with 5 bases between. There are 12 residues in the CDR3. The CDR3: CASSQLPNEQFF. The DNA of the CDR3 is TGTGCCAGCAGCCAACTACCCAATGAGCAGTTCTTC.

The chain couples TRBV6-5 to TRBJ2-4; D gene unclear. Germline CDR1 is MNHEY and CDR2 is SVGAGI. The CDR3 covers 15 residues. Trimming pared 6 bases from V and 0 bases from J, leaving 12 bases between. This CDR3 is CASSPSVIAKNIQYF. CDR3 coding DNA: TGTGCCAGCAGCCCATCAGTTATAGCCAAAAACATTCAGTACTTC.

The chain is built from TRBV11-3 and TRBJ2-7; 10 positions agree with TRBD1. The CDR3 spans 14 residues. Germline loops: CDR1 SGHNT, CDR2 YENEEA. The V and J ends lost 3 bases and 3 bases, in that order; junction bases with no gene match: 2. In nucleotides, the CDR3 is TGTGCCAGCAGCTTCGGACAGGGGGTCTACGAGCAGTACGTC. This encodes CASSFGQGVYEQYV.

A single count supports this clone. The J gene is TRBJ2-1, the V gene TRBV24-1; possible D gene TRBD2, 6 bases. This CDR3 is 13 amino acids long. CDR1 and CDR2 (germline): KGHDR, SFDVKD. Trimming stripped 4 bases from V and 7 bases from J, with 10 bases between. This CDR3 is CATSDPLANEQFF. CDR3 in DNA: TGTGCCACCAGTGACCCACTAGCAAATGAGCAGTTCTTC.

This chain connects TRBV14 to TRBJ1-2; 11 bases line up with TRBD1. Germline loops: CDR1 SGHDN, CDR2 FVKESK. The trim removed 3 bases at V and 4 bases at J, leaving 10 bases unmatched. The length of the CDR3 is 17 residues. This CDR3 reads CASSHFPRGQGAYGYTF. In nucleotides, the CDR3 is TGTGCCAGCAGCCATTTCCCACGAGGACAGGGGGCCTATGGCTACACCTTC.